This T cell receptor (beta chain) was recovered during a study of T-cell reconstitution after alpha-beta-depleted transplantation in children. Unique molecular identifiers were built into the TCRbeta library. MiXCR was run by TCRdb on the PCR reads, yielding one entry per CDR3 protein. The sample has tens of thousands of distinct CDR3 sequences, 15% to 17% seen once. This clonotype was seen a handful of times. Its antigen is still unknown. CDR3 size: 16 residues. The germline V gene has CDR1 SGHRS and CDR2 YFSETQ. V was shortened by 4 bases and J by 4 bases, with 17 bases between the two germline ends. General study results and limits: Recipient T cells and thymic progenitors that survived were the source of the high TCRbeta diversity seen at day 60 in some patients. At the one-year point after transplant, T-cell counts and TCRbeta diversity were found to come mostly from T cells that had been newly produced.

The chain uses TRBV5-1 and TRBJ2-2, with D unresolved. This clonotype was sampled from a male patient between 2 and 10 years old who had a stem cell transplant for acute lymphoblastic leukemia, so the T cells may come from the graft donor. The starting material was PBMCs, mostly from graft donor cells, obtained 180 days after TCRalphabeta/CD19-depleted stem cell transplant. In nucleotides, the CDR3 is TGCGCCAGCAGCCCCGTCCACGGACCGTTCACCGGGGAGCTGTTTTTT. Translating gives CASSPVHGPFTGELFF.